This TCR beta chain appears in the sequencing data of a study of CD8 T cells in Susac syndrome. After extraction with the RNeasy kit, roughly 0.45 to 1 ug of the RNA was reverse transcribed using random hexamers. MiXCR, run by TCRdb on the immunoSEQ multiplex PCR reads, gives a single entry per CDR3 protein. The sample lists some 180,000 distinct CDR3 sequences, about 95% occurring once. The CDR3 length is 16 residues. The ends were cut back, 1 base at V and 6 bases at J, with 16 bases in the middle. Germline loops: CDR1 LNHNV, CDR2 YYDKDF (reference sequence). Sequencing was carried out using CD4+ T cells from PBMCs. J is TRBJ1-5 and V is TRBV15, with D unresolved. The TCR sequence derives from a human donor in good health. The CDR3 DNA reads TGTGCCACCAGCAGAGGTGGAGGGAGTATAGGTCAGCCCCAGCATTTT. Translating it yields CATSRGGGSIGQPQHF. The variable domain in full, with the rest retrieved from reference TRBV15 and TRBJ1-5, is DAMVIQNPRYQVTQFGKPVTLSCSQTLNHNVMYWYQQKSSQAPKLLFHYYDKDFNNEADTPDNFQSRRPNTSFCFLDIRSPGLGDTAMYLCATSRGGGSIGQPQHFGDGTRLSIL.